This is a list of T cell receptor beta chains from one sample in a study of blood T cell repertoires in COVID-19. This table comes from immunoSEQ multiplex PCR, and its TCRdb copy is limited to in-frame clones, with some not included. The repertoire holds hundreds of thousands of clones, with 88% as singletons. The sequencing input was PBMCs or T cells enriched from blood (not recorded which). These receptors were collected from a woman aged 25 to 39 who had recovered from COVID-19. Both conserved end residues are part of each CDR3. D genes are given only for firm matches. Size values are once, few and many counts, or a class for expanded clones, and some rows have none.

TGTGCCAGCAGCCCGCCGGGGGAGAGCTACGAGCAGTACTTC,CASSPPGESYEQYF,-,-,TRBV5-6,TRBJ2-7
TGCAGCGTGGGACAGGGGGCCAGCGAGCAGTACTTC,CSVGQGASEQYF,-,TRBD1,TRBV29-1,TRBJ2-7
TGTGCCAGTAGTATAACCGGGGCGAACACCGGGGAGCTGTTTTTT,CASSITGANTGELFF,-,-,TRBV19,TRBJ2-2
TGTGCCAGCAGCAGGACTCCTGCCTACGAGCAGTACTTC,CASSRTPAYEQYF,-,-,TRBV12-3/TRBV12-4,TRBJ2-7
TGTGCCGAGGGACTAGCGGGGCAACAGGGAGATACGCAGTATTTT,CAEGLAGQQGDTQYF,once,TRBD2,TRBV6-4,TRBJ2-3
TGTGCCAGCAGCTTGGAGACAGGGAACACTGAAGCTTTCTTT,CASSLETGNTEAFF,-,-,TRBV7-9,TRBJ1-1
TGCAGTGCTAGTTTGTCGTTTTATGAGCAGTTCTTC,CSASLSFYEQFF,-,-,TRBV20-1,TRBJ2-1
TGCGCCAGCAGCCAAGAGGATGGACTAGCGGGAGGGCCCTCCAATGAGCAGTTCTTC,CASSQEDGLAGGPSNEQFF,-,TRBD2,TRBV4-1,TRBJ2-1
TGTGCCAGCTCACCTGGAGGCCGGCAGATCTACGAGCAGTACTTC,CASSPGGRQIYEQYF,-,-,TRBV18,TRBJ2-7
TGTGCCAGCAGAGACAGCTCCTATAATTCACCCCTCCACTTT,CASRDSSYNSPLHF,-,-,TRBV3-1/TRBV3-2,TRBJ1-6
TGCGCCAGCAGCCGGCAGGGTTTTGGCACAGATACGCAGTATTTT,CASSRQGFGTDTQYF,-,-,TRBV5-1,TRBJ2-3
TGTGCCAGCAGTTTGGGACAGGGAACAATCGGCTACACCTTC,CASSLGQGTIGYTF,-,TRBD1,TRBV27,TRBJ1-2
TGTGCCAGCAGCTTAGTGAGGACAGGGGAGAACTATGGCTACACCTTC,CASSLVRTGENYGYTF,few,TRBD1,TRBV7-8,TRBJ1-2
TGTGCCAGCAGCCAAGCTACAGGGGTCATCGACGAGCAGTACTTC,CASSQATGVIDEQYF,-,TRBD1,TRBV3-1/TRBV3-2,TRBJ2-7
TGTGCCACAGAGGGGGGGGGTCAGCCCCAGCATTTT,CATEGGGQPQHF,-,-,TRBV19,TRBJ1-5
TGTGCCAGCTCACCAATGCCTCCTACTAACCATCAGCCCCAGCATTTT,CASSPMPPTNHQPQHF,-,-,TRBV18,TRBJ1-5
TGTGCCAGCAGAGGGACAGCTGGAAACACCATATATTTT,CASRGTAGNTIYF,few,TRBD1,TRBV28,TRBJ1-3
TGTGCCAGCAGCATCTTGGGGGGAGTAGAATCACCCCTCCACTTT,CASSILGGVESPLHF,-,-,TRBV7-9,TRBJ1-6
TGCGCCAGCAGCCCGGGACTAGCGGGGGGCGGGTACCAAGAGACCCAGTACTTC,CASSPGLAGGGYQETQYF,-,TRBD2,TRBV5-1,TRBJ2-5
TGTGCCAGTAGTGCCTACCGGGACAGGGGTAGTCAGCCCCAGCATTTT,CASSAYRDRGSQPQHF,-,TRBD1,TRBV19,TRBJ1-5
TGTGCCAGCAGCTTAAGGGGTTTTGAGCAGTTCTTC,CASSLRGFEQFF,-,-,TRBV7-9,TRBJ2-1
TGTGCCAGCTCCCGACAGCCCCGGGTGGAGACCCAGTACTTC,CASSRQPRVETQYF,once,-,TRBV18,TRBJ2-5
TGCGCCAGCAGCACCCGGTTTAGAACCGGGGAGCTGTTTTTT,CASSTRFRTGELFF,once,-,TRBV5-1,TRBJ2-2
TGTGCCAGCAGTCTGGACAGGGCGTCCCTTAATCAGCCCCAGCATTTT,CASSLDRASLNQPQHF,-,TRBD1,TRBV2,TRBJ1-5
TGTGCCAGCAGCACCGGGGGGGGAACCGGGGAGCTGTTTTTT,CASSTGGGTGELFF,-,TRBD2,TRBV9,TRBJ2-2
TGTGCCAGCAGCTTCCCTCGAGGTAGTGGCTCCTACAATGAGCAGTTCTTC,CASSFPRGSGSYNEQFF,-,-,TRBV7-2,TRBJ2-1
TGTGCCAGCAGTTACGGGGGGACTTATAGCAATCAGCCCCAGCATTTT,CASSYGGTYSNQPQHF,once,-,TRBV6-2/TRBV6-3,TRBJ1-5
TGTGCCAGCAGACCGGGACAGGGGAGGCCCACTAATGAAAAACTGTTTTTT,CASRPGQGRPTNEKLFF,-,TRBD1,TRBV2,TRBJ1-4
TGTGCCACCCGGACAGGGATCGGTTCGACTGAAGCTTTCTTT,CATRTGIGSTEAFF,once,TRBD1,TRBV6-5,TRBJ1-1
TGTGCCAGTAGTCCCTGGGACAGCTATCAGCCCCAGCATTTT,CASSPWDSYQPQHF,once,TRBD1,TRBV19,TRBJ1-5
TGTGCCACCGAAAACGAGGACAGGGGGTTTGAGACCCAGTACTTC,CATENEDRGFETQYF,once,TRBD1,TRBV10-3,TRBJ2-5
TGTGCCAGCTCACCACAGGAGTTGAACACTGAAGCTTTCTTT,CASSPQELNTEAFF,once,-,TRBV18,TRBJ1-1
TGTGCCAGCAGCCCCCTGGTGCAGGGCTTAAACTATGGCTACACCTTC,CASSPLVQGLNYGYTF,-,-,TRBV9,TRBJ1-2
TGTGCCAGTAGTAAAAAGGACTTGAACACTGAAGCTTTCTTT,CASSKKDLNTEAFF,-,-,TRBV19,TRBJ1-1
TGTGCCACCAACCAGGGTACGTCAAACTATGGCTACACCTTC,CATNQGTSNYGYTF,-,-,TRBV15,TRBJ1-2
TGTGCCAGTATGGAATGGGGACAGGGTTACGGCTACACCTTC,CASMEWGQGYGYTF,once,TRBD1,TRBV19,TRBJ1-2
TGTGCCAGCAGTTTATATCGCAGAAACACTGAAGCTTTCTTT,CASSLYRRNTEAFF,-,-,TRBV27,TRBJ1-1
TGTGCCACTGAGCGGGAGGGTAACACCGGGGAGCTGTTTTTT,CATEREGNTGELFF,-,TRBD2,TRBV10-3,TRBJ2-2
TGTGCCAGCAGTCTTGGGACAGGGTATGAAAAACTGTTTTTT,CASSLGTGYEKLFF,-,TRBD1,TRBV28,TRBJ1-4